The clone carrying this T cell receptor (beta chain) was seen a few times. The antigen is not known. The investigators reverse transcribed all of the isolated RNA, so they sequenced expressed TCRB transcripts. The table came from immunoSEQ multiplex PCR; TCRdb's copy has only in-frame clones and leaves some out. The sample shows hundreds of thousands of clones, 13% of them seen only once. Post-sort purity exceeded 95% for all sorted populations. From germline, CDR1 is SGHDT and CDR2 YYEEEE. V was cut by 0 bases and J by 3 bases, with 12 bases left in between. This CDR3 has 15 amino acids. This entry comes from a study of beta chain features in type 1 diabetes. Study-level points and caveats: In all four CD4+ subsets, TCRB CDR3 length was significantly, moderately reduced in type 1 diabetes.

The sample consisted of naive CD4+ T cells from blood. This chain connects TRBV5-6 to TRBJ1-1; D is perhaps TRBD1 (5 bases). The receptor's source is a man younger than 35 with type 1 diabetes. The CDR3, as DNA: TGTGCCAGCAGCTTGGCCGGGGGAAGATACACTGAAGCTTTCTTT. Its translation: CASSLAGGRYTEAFF. Supplemented by reference TRBV5-6 and TRBJ1-1, the full variable domain reads DAGVTQSPTHLIKTRGQQVTLRCSPKSGHDTVSWYQQALGQGPQFIFQYYEEEERQRGNFPDRFSGHQFPNYSSELNVNALLLGDSALYLCASSLAGGRYTEAFFGQGTRLTVV.